This TCR beta chain was obtained from a study of blood T cell repertoires in COVID-19. Study background: Sites across the United States, Italy and Spain contributed samples from acute and convalescent COVID-19. T cells, B-cell-depleted T cells, or PBMCs supplied cDNA or gDNA.

The CDR3 sequence is 17 residues long. Trimming cost V 5 bases and J 4 bases, with 18 bases left between them. CDR1 and CDR2 (germline): SEHNR, FQNEAQ (reference sequence). Original handling: For nucleated cells, counts were estimated from reference gene primer amplification. Measured with immunoSEQ multiplex PCR; TCRdb has only the in-frame clones, and not every one. V and J calls and clone size are those listed in that table; D and trimming were worked out from the DNA. The repertoire consists of approximately 350,000 clones, with around nine tenths occurring once and the leading ten covering 2.5% to 4%.

The receptor was isolated from a woman aged 18-29 years who had recovered from COVID-19. The chain combines TRBV7-9 with TRBJ2-6; TRBD1 is a possible D gene (7 bases). Sequencing was performed on peripheral blood. CDR3 sequence reads: CASSPPEGAGGANVLTF. CDR3 nucleotide sequence: TGTGCCAGCAGCCCTCCAGAGGGGGCGGGAGGGGCCAACGTCCTGACTTTC. The variable domain in full, completed from reference TRBV7-9 and TRBJ2-6, reads DTGVSQNPRHKITKRGQNVTFRCDPISEHNRLYWYRQTLGQGPEFLTYFQNEAQLEKSRLLSDRFSAERPKGSFSTLEIQRTEQGDSAMYLCASSPPEGAGGANVLTFGAGSRLTVL.